The 26 T cell receptor beta chains below were found in one sample sequenced in a study of cytomegalovirus exposure and HLA in healthy donors. The repertoire was sequenced with immunoSEQ multiplex PCR; TCRdb's copy has only in-frame clones and lacks some. The sample lists 120,000 or so clones; roughly 90% were seen once. The sample taken for sequencing was PBMCs. The receptors come from a woman between 25 and 40 years old in good health and CMV-seropositive.

The V call is TRBV10-2, the J call TRBJ1-2, with D maybe TRBD1 (5 bases). Trimming stripped 2 bases from V and 7 bases from J, with 5 bases between. This CDR3 is built from 11 residues. The germline CDR1 and CDR2 sequences are WSHSY and SAAADI. The CDR3 loop is CASSEGAGYTF. The CDR3 DNA reads TGCGCCAGCAGTGAGGGGGCTGGCTACACCTTC.

This clone was observed at least ten times. V is TRBV6-4 and J is TRBJ2-3; 9 bases are shared with TRBD2. V lost 4 bases and J lost 1; bases outside the gene matches: 0. CDR1 is MRHNA and CDR2 is SNTAGT in the germline V gene. The CDR3 spans 14 residues. The CDR3 DNA reads as TGTGCCAGCAGTGTAGCGGGAGGCACAGATACGCAGTATTTT. Translating it yields CASSVAGGTDTQYF.

This clone was observed once. This rearrangement joins TRBV5-1 to TRBJ2-7; 9 nucleotides align to TRBD2. CDR1 and CDR2 from the germline V gene are SGHRS and YFSETQ. The CDR3 covers 14 residues. The junction had 4 bases not matched to a gene; V was cut back by 3 bases and J by 3 bases. The CDR3 bases are TGCGCCAGCAGCTATAGCGGGAGTGTCTACGAGCAGTACTTC. This encodes CASSYSGSVYEQYF.

J is TRBJ1-2 and V is TRBV10-1; D ambiguous. V was trimmed by 7 bases and J by 8 bases, leaving 17 bases between them. This CDR3 has 13 residues. Germline loops: CDR1 WNHNN, CDR2 SYGVQD (reference sequence). This CDR3 reads CASTPAGGFGYTF. In DNA form, the CDR3 reads TGCGCCAGCACCCCGGCAGGAGGCTTCGGCTACACCTTC.

The chain couples TRBV10-2 to TRBJ2-3; 7 positions agree with TRBD2. CDR1 and CDR2 (germline): WSHSY, SAAADI. The CDR3 runs to 14 residues. Germline trimming cut 6 bases from V and 1 base from J; bases unmatched to any gene: 4. The CDR3 sequence is CASRKAGGTDTQYF. The CDR3, as DNA: TGCGCCAGCAGGAAGGCGGGGGGCACAGATACGCAGTATTTT.

The genes are TRBV7-2 and TRBJ2-2; 10 bases fit TRBD1. Germline assignment: CDR1 SGHTA and CDR2 FQGNSA. The CDR3 consists of 15 residues. J gave up 6 bases and V 5 bases, and 6 bases lay outside the gene matches. This CDR3 is CASSRKDRGAGELFF. The DNA of the CDR3 is TGTGCCAGCAGCAGAAAGGACAGGGGGGCCGGGGAGCTGTTTTTT.

V and J are TRBV4-3 and TRBJ2-2, with 10 nucleotides matching TRBD2. V trimming: 1 base; J trimming: 3 bases; junction bases outside the gene matches: 8. The germline V gene has CDR1 LGHNA and CDR2 YSLEER. This CDR3 has 18 residues. CDR3 sequence reads: CASSQGFSGRGDTGELFF. As DNA, the CDR3 is TGCGCCAGCAGCCAAGGGTTCAGCGGGAGGGGCGACACCGGGGAGCTGTTTTTT.

This sequence joins TRBV5-1 and TRBJ1-2, with D hard to call. This CDR3 region has 15 residues. From germline, CDR1 is SGHRS and CDR2 YFSETQ. V was clipped by 0 bases and J by 0 bases, with 9 bases between them. DNA of the CDR3: TGCGCCAGCAGCTTGGAGGCCGGAGCTAACTATGGCTACACCTTC. This translates into CASSLEAGANYGYTF. Together with reference TRBV5-1 and TRBJ1-2, the CDR3 gives the full variable domain: KAGVTQTPRYLIKTRGQQVTLSCSPISGHRSVSWYQQTPGQGLQFLFEYFSETQRNKGNFPGRFSGRQFSNSRSEMNVSTLELGDSALYLCASSLEAGANYGYTFGSGTRLTVV.

The CDR3 sequence: CASSLEPGNTIYF. The CDR3 region has the DNA TGCGCCAGCAGCTTGGAGCCGGGAAACACCATATATTTT. V and J are TRBV5-1 and TRBJ1-3; no definite D call. The CDR3 covers 13 residues. V lost 0 bases to trimming and J lost 4 bases, with 5 bases between them. In germline, CDR1 is SGHRS, CDR2 YFSETQ.

The chain recombines TRBV10-3 with TRBJ1-2; 7 bases line up with TRBD1. CDR1 is ENHRY and CDR2 is SYGVKD in the germline V gene. The trim removed 6 bases at V and 2 bases at J, leaving 3 bases unmatched. The CDR3 runs 13 residues. In DNA form, the CDR3 reads TGTGCCATCAGATTGACAGGGAACTATGGCTACACCTTC. Protein sequence: CAIRLTGNYGYTF.

The J gene is TRBJ2-7, the V gene TRBV4-2; 9 bases agree with TRBD1. The CDR3 is 13 residues long. The J segment lost 3 bases and the V segment lost 4 bases, leaving 1 base of the junction unmatched. Looked up from germline, CDR1 is LGHNA and CDR2 is YNFKEQ. The CDR3 bases are TGTGCCAGCAGCCGGGACAGGGACTACGAGCAGTACTTC. It is translated as CASSRDRDYEQYF.

This chain connects TRBV18 to TRBJ2-1; 9 bases agree with TRBD2. Trimming at V came to 6 bases and at J to 2 bases, leaving 5 bases not matched to a gene. Germline CDR1 and CDR2: KGHSH and LQKENI. This CDR3 spans 15 amino acids. In DNA form, the CDR3 reads TGTGCCAGCTCGCCTGGACTAGCGACCTACAATGAGCAGTTCTTC. Translating it yields CASSPGLATYNEQFF.

V usage is TRBV9 and J usage is TRBJ2-7, with 7 bases that match TRBD2. J was trimmed by 4 bases and V by 4 bases; bases with no gene match: 8. Germline lookup yields CDR1 SGDLS and CDR2 YYNGEE. CDR3 size: 14 residues. In nucleotides, the CDR3 is TGTGCCAGCAGCTTAGGACTAGTTGGGTACGAGCAGTACTTC. Amino acids: CASSLGLVGYEQYF.

This clone was observed a single time. The chain is built from TRBV30 and TRBJ1-1; tentative D call: TRBD1 (6 bases). Trimming removed 8 bases from V and 5 bases from J, with 15 bases in between. Germline V gene sequence: CDR1 GTSNPN, CDR2 SVGIG (reference sequence). CDR3 length equals 12 residues. The CDR3 reads CAGRTGWTEAFF. Written as DNA, the CDR3 is TGTGCCGGGCGCACAGGGTGGACTGAAGCTTTCTTT.

V usage is TRBV18 and J usage is TRBJ2-6; 7 bases are shared with TRBD1. With 3 bases clipped from V and 0 bases from J, the junction kept 8 bases outside the gene matches. CDR1 is KGHSH, CDR2 LQKENI, per germline. The CDR3 consists of 18 residues. The CDR3 is CASSPTGQTFSGANVLTF. As DNA, the CDR3 is TGTGCCAGCTCACCCACGGGACAGACCTTCTCTGGGGCCAACGTCCTGACTTTC.

The chain recombines TRBV19 with TRBJ2-1; 13 bases map to TRBD2. The CDR3 loop spans 15 amino acids. Germline CDR1 reads LNHDA; CDR2 reads SQIVND (reference sequence). The V segment lost 7 bases and the J segment 7 bases; nucleotides outside the gene matches: 7. CDR3 coding DNA: TGTGCCAGTACCCTACTAGCGGGAGGGCCGAATGAGCAGTTCTTC. Its protein is CASTLLAGGPNEQFF.

The V call is TRBV19, the J call TRBJ1-5, with 7 bases fitting TRBD1. J gave up 7 bases and V 5 bases, and 8 bases lay outside the gene matches. This CDR3 is built from 14 residues. Per germline, CDR1 LNHDA and CDR2 SQIVND (reference sequence). In nucleotides, the CDR3 is TGTGCCAGTAGTCCGCGGGACAGATGGCAGCCCCAGCATTTT. Its protein product is CASSPRDRWQPQHF.

The CDR3 region is CASRRGTQETQYF. In DNA, the CDR3 is TGTGCCAGCAGGCGGGGGACCCAAGAGACCCAGTACTTC. The V call is TRBV11-2, the J call TRBJ2-5, with 7 bases identical to TRBD2. From germline, CDR1 is SGHAT and CDR2 FQNNGV. Losses at the gene ends were 6 bases for V and 1 base for J; bases not matched to a gene: 2. This CDR3 is 13 amino acids long.

The chain couples TRBV6-5 to TRBJ2-2, with TRBD2 identical over 7 bases. The V gene end was trimmed by 5 bases and the J gene end by 0 bases; junction bases not matched to a gene: 0. CDR3 length: 14 residues. Per germline, CDR1 MNHEY and CDR2 SVGAGI. In nucleotides, the CDR3 is TGTGCCAGCAGTCTAGCGGCGAACACCGGGGAGCTGTTTTTT. Its protein product is CASSLAANTGELFF.

The chain joins TRBV28 to TRBJ2-7; TRBD1 matches 7 bases. The length of the CDR3 is 13 residues. The J segment lost 6 bases and the V segment lost 4 bases, leaving 6 bases of the junction unmatched. Germline assignment: CDR1 MDHEN and CDR2 SYDVKM. In DNA, the CDR3 is TGTGCCAGCAGTTCGGGGACAGTAGTCGAGCAGTACTTC. Protein sequence: CASSSGTVVEQYF.

The V and J genes are TRBV7-9 and TRBJ2-5, with 7 bases fitting TRBD1. Germline assignment: CDR1 SEHNR and CDR2 FQNEAQ (reference sequence). The CDR3 contains 14 residues. The V gene end was trimmed by 5 bases and the J gene end by 4 bases; junction bases not matched to a gene: 7. CDR3 sequence reads: CASSPKTGRETQYF. CDR3 in DNA: TGTGCCAGCAGCCCAAAGACAGGGCGAGAGACCCAGTACTTC.

The chain employs TRBV7-3 and TRBJ1-1; D possibly corresponds to TRBD1 (6 bases). The V gene's germline CDR1 is SGHTA and CDR2 FQGTGA. Trimming took off 1 base at V and 2 bases at J, with 11 bases between the two ends. The CDR3 runs 15 residues. CDR3 DNA: TGTGCCAGCAGCTTAAATAGGGGACACAACACTGAAGCTTTCTTT. Its protein product is CASSLNRGHNTEAFF.

This sequence joins TRBV20-1 and TRBJ2-1; D is unclear. This CDR3 spans 11 amino acids. Germline CDR1 reads DFQATT; CDR2 reads SNEGSKA (reference sequence). Deletions cut 8 bases from V and 7 bases from J, with 12 bases between. CDR3 in amino acids: CSMISKNEQFF. As DNA, the CDR3 is TGCAGTATGATTAGCAAGAATGAGCAGTTCTTC.

V and J are TRBV19 and TRBJ2-1; TRBD1 agrees at 8 bases. Germline CDR1 is LNHDA and CDR2 is SQIVND (reference sequence). J lost 2 bases, V lost 5 bases, and 11 bases had no gene match. The CDR3 loop spans 17 amino acids. CDR3: CASSPHSKTGAYNEQFF. The CDR3 nucleotides are TGTGCCAGTAGTCCTCACTCTAAGACAGGGGCCTACAATGAGCAGTTCTTC.

This clone was counted a single time. Written as DNA, the CDR3 is TGTGCCAGCGGCCGGGCGGGACGCACAGATACGCAGTATTTT. Its translation is CASGRAGRTDTQYF. This chain uses TRBV7-3 with TRBJ2-3, with D maybe TRBD2 (6 bases). Germline V lookup: CDR1 SGHTA, CDR2 FQGTGA. The CDR3 spans 14 residues. V gave up 8 bases and J gave up 1 base, with 13 bases separating them.

CDR3 protein: CAWSVGDITQETQYF. The CDR3 DNA sequence: TGTGCCTGGAGTGTAGGGGACATAACTCAAGAGACCCAGTACTTC. This sequence joins TRBV30 and TRBJ2-5, with D possibly matching TRBD1 (6 bases). The CDR3 runs 15 residues. Germline V CDR1 and CDR2: GTSNPN, SVGIG (reference sequence). The ends were cut back, 0 bases at V and 2 bases at J, with 13 bases in the middle.